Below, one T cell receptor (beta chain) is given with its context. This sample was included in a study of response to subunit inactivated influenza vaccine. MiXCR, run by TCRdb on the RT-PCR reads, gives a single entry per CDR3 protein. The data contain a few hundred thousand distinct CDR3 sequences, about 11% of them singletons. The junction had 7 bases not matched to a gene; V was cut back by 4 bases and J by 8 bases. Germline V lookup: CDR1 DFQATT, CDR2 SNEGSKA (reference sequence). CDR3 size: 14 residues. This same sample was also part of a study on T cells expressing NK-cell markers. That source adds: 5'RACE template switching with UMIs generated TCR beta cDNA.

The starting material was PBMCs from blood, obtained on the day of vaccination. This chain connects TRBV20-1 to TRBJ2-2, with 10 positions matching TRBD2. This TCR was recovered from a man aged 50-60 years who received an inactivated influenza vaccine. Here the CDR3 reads CSAMLAGAPGELFF. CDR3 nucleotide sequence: TGCAGTGCTATGCTAGCGGGAGCTCCGGGGGAGCTGTTTTTT.